Here is one T cell receptor beta chain with its context. This sample is part of a study of blood T cell repertoires in COVID-19. In the study overall: Sites in the United States, Italy and Spain provided acute and convalescent COVID-19 samples. T cells, B-cell-depleted T cells, or PBMCs supplied cDNA or gDNA.

Original data processing: The authors estimated nucleated cell counts from reference gene primer amplification. Data came from immunoSEQ multiplex PCR; TCRdb stores just in-frame clones and leaves some out. That table gives V, J and clone size, and the DNA gave D and trimming. The sample yields around 64,000 clones, around nine tenths seen once. The ends lost 4 bases at V and 4 bases at J; junction bases unmatched: 2. The CDR3 runs 14 residues. Germline V gene sequence: CDR1 SGHRS, CDR2 YFSETQ. The source is a woman of 80 years or more with acute or convalescent COVID-19. V usage is TRBV5-1 and J usage is TRBJ2-3; 11 bases agree with TRBD2. Sequencing input: peripheral blood. Here the CDR3 DNA reads TGCGCCAGCAGCCGTAGCGGGGGGGCAGATACGCAGTATTTT. The encoded protein is CASSRSGGADTQYF.